This T cell receptor beta chain was identified in a study of PD-1 blockade in classical Hodgkin lymphoma. General study results and limits: Patients who initiated nivolumab within 1 year of ASCT were excluded. CD4+ but not CD8+ TCR diversity rose significantly by C4D1.

Some clones are missing from TCRdb's copy, which holds only in-frame ones; the method was immunoSEQ multiplex PCR. The data show around 40,000 clones, over 75% seen once. This clone was found a few times. Its specificity is not known. V was pared by 4 bases and J by 4 bases, with 7 bases of the junction left unmatched. Germline lookup yields CDR1 SNHLY and CDR2 FYNNEI. The CDR3 covers 14 residues. Every one of the patients relapsed after autologous stem cell transplantation (brentuximab vedotin exposure was variable). Sequencing used peripheral blood mononuclear cells (PBMCs), obtained at baseline. The chain uses TRBV2 and TRBJ2-7; 7 bases fit TRBD1. The receptor was isolated from a human donor with classical Hodgkin lymphoma. In nucleotides, the CDR3 is TGTGCCAGCAGTGTTCGGACAGGTGATTACGAGCAGTACTTC. Its translation: CASSVRTGDYEQYF.